What follows describes a single T cell receptor beta chain. Its antigen specificity is not known. One base away there is no much larger clone; base qualities are not given. This record belongs to a study of shared clonotypes between healthy human individuals (dated by TCRdb to the early 2020s). At the level of the whole study: The cohort comprised a couple of women and three men aged 18 to 49 years. The study deeply sequenced blood TCR repertoires of five healthy adults to estimate repertoire size and the extent of clonotype sharing between individuals. To increase sequencing depth and limit assay-specific biases, different laboratories used diverse techniques to prepare libraries and sequence TCR repertoires. Each donor's leukapheresis produced roughly between roughly 0.85 and 10 billion PBMCs. For each donor, three plates each were used for CD4 naive and CD4 memory, two plates were used for CD8 naive, and one plate was used for CD8 memory.

From cysteine to phenylalanine, the CDR3 is 16 amino acids long. The retained sequence is limited to the CDR3, 48 bases, with the frame set at the first base. The V end gives up 0 bases and the J end 9 bases, leaving 6 bases in the junction not matched to a gene. In the germline V gene (reference sequence), CDR1 corresponds to MNHEY and CDR2 to SMNVEV. Healthy HIV-negative adults with no recently reported acute infections or vaccinations were included as donors. Every donor was a Caucasian adult residing in Nashville, Tennessee, USA. CD4+ T cells were enriched through magnetic negative selection, after which naive cells were positively selected on CD45RA and the remaining negative fraction served as the memory subset. Blood was collected by leukapheresis, and PBMCs were isolated by Ficoll-Histopaque density gradient centrifugation and then cryopreserved in liquid nitrogen vapor phase. Analytical flow cytometry was used to check the purity and quantity of each magnetically sorted T cell population. From each sorted fraction, genomic DNA was isolated and quantified by UV absorbance on a Nanodrop 2000c.

On the study overall, not on this receptor specifically: The genetic and exposure-history diversity represented was limited by the small number of donors. Compared with non-shared clonotypes, the clonotypes found in all four sorted-subset donors had higher generation probabilities. Rarefaction of sorted-subset datasets indicated incomplete sequencing despite the large sequencing depth. Pairwise subsampling led to the expectation that sequencing depth would affect the degree of clonotype sharing among donors. Only blood was sampled, and tissue TCR repertoires likely differ from those in blood. Estimated clonotype richness was generally larger for naive than for memory subsets. When a handful of donors were compared, the shared fraction of clonotypes was around 5% for naive CD4, approximately 3.5% for naive CD8, about 2.5% for memory CD4, and 0.4% for memory CD8.

Using the deep immunoSEQ assay, TCR CDR3 regions were amplified from genomic DNA by multiplex PCR. Extracted genomic DNA from each cell subset was distributed evenly across all wells of several immunoSEQ 96-well plates, and each plate was treated as a replicate. For sorted subsets, approximately 210 ng genomic DNA, equal to about 30,000 T cell genomes, was loaded into each replicate PCR. Purified libraries were quantified with a Qubit 3.0 fluorometer, sized on a Bioanalyzer 2100, and re-quantified with the KAPA Library Quantification kit. Every immunoSEQ 96-well plate was sequenced on a separate single-read 150-cycle Illumina NextSeq 550 flow cell. Processing in the source paper ran as follows. Because only junctional sequences without quality scores were contained in the immunoSEQ output, filtering matching that applied to full-length reads could not be performed. To assign V/J genes and CDR3, sequences were annotated against IMGT germline references using PyIR, a Python wrapper for IgBLAST v1.9. Reads with weak V/J assignments (E-value above 1e-6), missing CDR3, stop codons, out-of-frame junctions, or ambiguous translated residues were removed. A V3J clonotype was defined by an identical inferred V gene, J gene, and CDR3 amino acid sequence. The percentage overlap between two repertoires was calculated by dividing the number of shared unique clonotypes by the size of the smaller repertoire. RTK rarefaction, the Chao1 estimator, and Recon v2.1 estimates of unobserved clonotypes were used to assess repertoire richness. Generation probabilities for all TCRbeta clonotypes obtained by the gDNA method from a handful of donors were computed using OLGA. The source is immuneACCESS, and TCRdb retained only in-frame sequences with V and J called. Part of the clones is not carried over; for the studies checked, unresolved V genes explain less than half of this, and the remainder is unexplained. V, J and clone size reflect that table, while D and trimming were determined from the DNA. The sample table shows roughly 2.4 million clones, and almost 96% are seen once. The leading ten clones occupy roughly 0.13% of the sample.

The clonotype comes from a man aged 18-30 years in good health. Sequenced sample: naive CD4+ T cells sorted from blood. This specimen's cell subset or site label, interpreted: CD45RA+ positively selected. The sequence links TRBV27 to TRBJ2-1; 12 central nucleotides agree with TRBD2. The encoded CDR3 is CASSLSTSGSRGEQFF. The nucleotides are TGTGCCAGCAGTTTATCGACTAGCGGGAGTCGAGGTGAGCAGTTCTTC.